These T cell receptor beta chains were read from a single sample in a study of blood T cell repertoires in COVID-19. Using immunoSEQ multiplex PCR, the repertoire was profiled, and TCRdb retains in-frame clones only, with some absent. The table has 390,000 or so clones, 90% seen once. Specimen: peripheral blood. Receptors were obtained from a young man with active or convalescent COVID-19. The CDR3 runs from the conserved cysteine through the conserved F or W. D genes are given only for firm matches. Size is stated for part of the rows, as once, few or many counts, or as a class when the clone is expanded.

V gene: TRBV11-2
J gene: TRBJ2-7
D gene: TRBD2
clone size: NA
CDR3 protein: CASSLAGGSYEQYF
CDR3 DNA: TGTGCCAGCAGCCTAGCGGGAGGCTCCTACGAGCAGTACTTC

V gene: TRBV3-1/TRBV3-2
J gene: TRBJ1-6
D gene: TRBD1
clone size: NA
CDR3 protein: CASSQTTGVEAPLHF
CDR3 DNA: TGTGCCAGCAGCCAAACGACAGGGGTCGAGGCACCCCTCCACTTT

V gene: TRBV5-1
J gene: TRBJ2-7
D gene: TRBD2
clone size: NA
CDR3 protein: CASSPPGGAPEQYF
CDR3 DNA: TGCGCCAGCAGCCCCCCGGGGGGGGCTCCGGAGCAGTACTTC

V gene: TRBV12-3/TRBV12-4
J gene: TRBJ2-1
D gene: TRBD2
clone size: NA
CDR3 protein: CASSPAGGREQFF
CDR3 DNA: TGTGCCAGCAGCCCAGCGGGGGGGCGCGAGCAGTTCTTC

V gene: TRBV18
J gene: TRBJ2-7
D gene: TRBD1
clone size: NA
CDR3 protein: CASSPRTGESYEQYF
CDR3 DNA: TGTGCCAGCTCACCACGGACAGGGGAGAGCTACGAGCAGTACTTC

V gene: TRBV28
J gene: TRBJ1-6
D gene: NA
clone size: NA
CDR3 protein: CASSFRGTSYNSPLHF
CDR3 DNA: TGTGCCAGCAGTTTCCGGGGAACCTCCTATAATTCACCCCTCCACTTT

V gene: TRBV6-5
J gene: TRBJ2-1
D gene: TRBD1
clone size: NA
CDR3 protein: CASRPRTGGYNEQFF
CDR3 DNA: TGTGCCAGCAGACCCAGGACAGGGGGTTACAATGAGCAGTTCTTC

V gene: TRBV27
J gene: TRBJ2-3
D gene: TRBD2
clone size: NA
CDR3 protein: CASTLRSSGGDTQYF
CDR3 DNA: TGTGCCAGCACCCTCCGGTCTAGCGGGGGAGATACGCAGTATTTT

V gene: TRBV5-1
J gene: TRBJ1-1
D gene: NA
clone size: NA
CDR3 protein: CASSFFMNTEAFF
CDR3 DNA: TGCGCCAGCAGCTTTTTCATGAACACTGAAGCTTTCTTT

V gene: TRBV6-5
J gene: TRBJ1-1
D gene: NA
clone size: NA
CDR3 protein: CASSYSQLGRGTEAFF
CDR3 DNA: TGTGCCAGCAGTTACTCCCAGCTGGGTAGAGGCACTGAAGCTTTCTTT

V gene: TRBV6-2/TRBV6-3
J gene: TRBJ2-5
D gene: NA
clone size: NA
CDR3 protein: CASSFSEQETQYF
CDR3 DNA: TGTGCCAGCAGTTTTAGCGAACAAGAGACCCAGTACTTC

V gene: TRBV25-1
J gene: TRBJ1-1
D gene: NA
clone size: NA
CDR3 protein: CASSDSPSTEAFF
CDR3 DNA: TGTGCCAGCAGTGATAGTCCTAGCACTGAAGCTTTCTTT

V gene: TRBV27
J gene: TRBJ1-1
D gene: NA
clone size: NA
CDR3 protein: CASSHGHEAFF
CDR3 DNA: TGTGCCAGCAGTCACGGACATGAAGCTTTCTTT

V gene: TRBV7-7
J gene: TRBJ1-3
D gene: NA
clone size: NA
CDR3 protein: CASSLGQGNTIYF
CDR3 DNA: TGTGCTAGCAGCTTAGGACAAGGAAACACCATATATTTT

V gene: TRBV19
J gene: TRBJ2-1
D gene: TRBD2
clone size: NA
CDR3 protein: CASSIGLAGAYNEQFF
CDR3 DNA: TGTGCCAGTAGTATTGGACTAGCGGGGGCCTACAATGAGCAGTTCTTC

V gene: TRBV28
J gene: TRBJ2-7
D gene: TRBD1
clone size: NA
CDR3 protein: CASSENGQGYFSGEQYF
CDR3 DNA: TGTGCCAGCAGTGAGAATGGACAGGGTTATTTCTCGGGCGAGCAGTACTTC

V gene: TRBV9
J gene: TRBJ2-1
D gene: TRBD2
clone size: NA
CDR3 protein: CASDPFAGGSYNEQFF
CDR3 DNA: TGTGCCAGCGACCCTTTCGCGGGGGGCTCCTACAATGAGCAGTTCTTC

V gene: TRBV29-1
J gene: TRBJ1-4
D gene: NA
clone size: once
CDR3 protein: CSVRDTYEKLFF
CDR3 DNA: TGCAGCGTCCGGGACACCTATGAAAAACTGTTTTTT

V gene: TRBV27
J gene: TRBJ1-4
D gene: NA
clone size: NA
CDR3 protein: CASSPGQPKLFF
CDR3 DNA: TGTGCCAGCAGTCCTGGACAGCCAAAACTGTTTTTT

V gene: TRBV10-3
J gene: TRBJ1-4
D gene: TRBD1
clone size: NA
CDR3 protein: CAISARTGDEKLFF
CDR3 DNA: TGTGCCATCAGTGCCCGGACAGGAGACGAAAAACTGTTTTTT

V gene: TRBV5-1
J gene: TRBJ2-5
D gene: NA
clone size: NA
CDR3 protein: CASKPETVTPVETQYF
CDR3 DNA: TGCGCCAGCAAGCCGGAGACGGTAACCCCGGTCGAGACCCAGTACTTC

V gene: TRBV6-4
J gene: TRBJ2-2
D gene: NA
clone size: NA
CDR3 protein: CASSDSPGTGELFF
CDR3 DNA: TGTGCCAGCAGTGACTCTCCAGGCACCGGGGAGCTGTTTTTT

V gene: TRBV19
J gene: TRBJ1-1
D gene: NA
clone size: NA
CDR3 protein: CASSMGPNTEAFF
CDR3 DNA: TGTGCCAGTAGTATGGGGCCGAACACTGAAGCTTTCTTT

V gene: TRBV24-1
J gene: TRBJ1-3
D gene: NA
clone size: few
CDR3 protein: CATSGDSGNTIYF
CDR3 DNA: TGTGCCACCAGTGGAGACTCTGGAAACACCATATATTTT

V gene: TRBV6-5
J gene: TRBJ2-1
D gene: TRBD2
clone size: NA
CDR3 protein: CASKIRSGGSNEQFF
CDR3 DNA: TGTGCCAGCAAAATTCGCAGCGGGGGCAGCAATGAGCAGTTCTTC

V gene: TRBV19
J gene: TRBJ1-2
D gene: TRBD1
clone size: NA
CDR3 protein: CASSQPGQGYYGYTF
CDR3 DNA: TGTGCCAGTAGTCAGCCGGGACAGGGATACTATGGCTACACCTTC

V gene: TRBV6-2/TRBV6-3
J gene: TRBJ2-1
D gene: NA
clone size: NA
CDR3 protein: CASSPLEGQKYNEQFF
CDR3 DNA: TGTGCCAGCAGTCCACTCGAAGGACAAAAATACAATGAGCAGTTCTTC

V gene: TRBV6-5
J gene: TRBJ2-1
D gene: TRBD1
clone size: NA
CDR3 protein: CASSRLQGHQFF
CDR3 DNA: TGTGCCAGCAGCCGATTACAGGGGCATCAGTTCTTC

V gene: TRBV2
J gene: TRBJ2-7
D gene: TRBD2
clone size: NA
CDR3 protein: CASSDSGGPHYEQYF
CDR3 DNA: TGTGCCAGCAGTGATTCGGGGGGGCCGCACTACGAGCAGTACTTC

V gene: TRBV19
J gene: TRBJ2-1
D gene: NA
clone size: NA
CDR3 protein: CASSIYGGIHNEQFF
CDR3 DNA: TGTGCCAGTAGTATTTACGGCGGTATACACAATGAGCAGTTCTTC

V gene: TRBV4-3
J gene: TRBJ1-2
D gene: NA
clone size: NA
CDR3 protein: CASSPNTGTGGYTF
CDR3 DNA: TGCGCCAGCAGCCCAAATACAGGGACCGGTGGCTACACCTTC

V gene: TRBV5-1
J gene: TRBJ2-7
D gene: TRBD2
clone size: NA
CDR3 protein: CASGIAGAPLEQYF
CDR3 DNA: TGCGCCAGCGGGATAGCGGGAGCCCCCCTCGAGCAGTACTTC

V gene: TRBV10-3
J gene: TRBJ1-2
D gene: TRBD1
clone size: NA
CDR3 protein: CAISEETGGPGYTF
CDR3 DNA: TGTGCCATCAGTGAGGAAACAGGGGGGCCTGGCTACACCTTC

V gene: TRBV5-4
J gene: TRBJ2-5
D gene: NA
clone size: NA
CDR3 protein: CASSLLGRVGETQYF
CDR3 DNA: TGTGCCAGCAGCTTGCTCGGCAGGGTAGGGGAGACCCAGTACTTC

V gene: TRBV30
J gene: TRBJ1-3
D gene: NA
clone size: NA
CDR3 protein: CAWRARTDPIYF
CDR3 DNA: TGTGCCTGGAGGGCCCGGACAGATCCCATATATTTT

V gene: TRBV16
J gene: TRBJ2-7
D gene: NA
clone size: NA
CDR3 protein: CASSHGVRVSPYEQYF
CDR3 DNA: TGTGCCAGCAGCCACGGTGTGAGGGTGTCGCCCTACGAGCAGTACTTC

V gene: TRBV4-3
J gene: TRBJ1-2
D gene: NA
clone size: once
CDR3 protein: CASSQDGTRYGYTF
CDR3 DNA: TGCGCCAGCAGCCAAGATGGGACTCGGTATGGCTACACCTTC

V gene: TRBV4-3
J gene: TRBJ1-3
D gene: NA
clone size: NA
CDR3 protein: CASSQDGASGNTIYF
CDR3 DNA: TGCGCCAGCAGCCAAGATGGGGCCTCTGGAAACACCATATATTTT

V gene: TRBV7-9
J gene: TRBJ2-3
D gene: NA
clone size: NA
CDR3 protein: CASSLGLRSSTDTQYF
CDR3 DNA: TGTGCCAGCAGCTTAGGGCTTCGATCTAGCACAGATACGCAGTATTTT

V gene: TRBV6-5
J gene: TRBJ2-4
D gene: TRBD1
clone size: NA
CDR3 protein: CASRPGQGASIQYF
CDR3 DNA: TGTGCCAGCAGGCCGGGACAGGGGGCATCCATTCAGTACTTC

V gene: TRBV5-8
J gene: TRBJ1-5
D gene: NA
clone size: few
CDR3 protein: CASSLAQMGQDSNQPQHF
CDR3 DNA: TGTGCCAGCAGCTTGGCCCAGATGGGGCAGGATAGCAATCAGCCCCAGCATTTT

V gene: TRBV27
J gene: TRBJ1-4
D gene: NA
clone size: NA
CDR3 protein: CASRTPGGTNEKLFF
CDR3 DNA: TGTGCCAGCAGGACCCCGGGGGGAACTAATGAAAAACTGTTTTTT

V gene: TRBV4-1
J gene: TRBJ2-7
D gene: TRBD2
clone size: NA
CDR3 protein: CASSQEVSGRSYEQYF
CDR3 DNA: TGCGCCAGCAGCCAAGAGGTGAGCGGGAGATCATACGAGCAGTACTTC

V gene: TRBV29-1
J gene: TRBJ2-7
D gene: NA
clone size: NA
CDR3 protein: CSVMTRGAYEQYF
CDR3 DNA: TGCAGCGTTATGACTAGGGGTGCCTACGAGCAGTACTTC

V gene: TRBV9
J gene: TRBJ1-6
D gene: NA
clone size: few
CDR3 protein: CASSVETANSPLHF
CDR3 DNA: TGTGCCAGCAGCGTGGAGACGGCTAATTCACCCCTCCACTTT

V gene: TRBV19
J gene: TRBJ1-4
D gene: NA
clone size: NA
CDR3 protein: CASSMLQGFNGKLFF
CDR3 DNA: TGTGCCAGTAGTATGCTACAGGGTTTCAATGGGAAACTGTTTTTT

V gene: TRBV19
J gene: TRBJ1-6
D gene: TRBD1
clone size: NA
CDR3 protein: CASRLSTGDNSPLHF
CDR3 DNA: TGTGCCAGTAGACTCTCCACAGGGGACAATTCACCCCTCCACTTT

V gene: TRBV11-2
J gene: TRBJ2-7
D gene: TRBD1
clone size: NA
CDR3 protein: CASRGQGTSSYEQYF
CDR3 DNA: TGTGCCAGCAGAGGACAGGGGACATCCTCCTACGAGCAGTACTTC

V gene: TRBV28
J gene: TRBJ1-2
D gene: NA
clone size: once
CDR3 protein: CASSPGDKWGYTF
CDR3 DNA: TGTGCCAGCAGCCCGGGGGATAAGTGGGGCTACACCTTC

V gene: TRBV7-2
J gene: TRBJ1-4
D gene: TRBD1
clone size: NA
CDR3 protein: CASSLRGRNSEKLFF
CDR3 DNA: TGTGCCAGCAGCTTAAGGGGGCGCAATAGTGAAAAACTGTTTTTT

V gene: TRBV10-3
J gene: TRBJ1-2
D gene: TRBD1
clone size: NA
CDR3 protein: CATTGTGGGYTF
CDR3 DNA: TGTGCCACGACCGGGACAGGGGGCGGCTACACCTTC

V gene: TRBV5-6
J gene: TRBJ2-7
D gene: NA
clone size: once
CDR3 protein: CASSQSDLGKRSSYEQYF
CDR3 DNA: TGTGCCAGCAGCCAAAGTGATTTAGGCAAGCGAAGCTCCTACGAGCAGTACTTC